One and the same sample provided the 9 T cell receptor beta chains below, sequenced in a study of blood T cell repertoires in COVID-19. The data were produced by immunoSEQ multiplex PCR, yet TCRdb's version contains in-frame clones alone and is incomplete. The table has some 54,000 clones, around 92% seen once. Material for sequencing was peripheral blood. The receptors come from a man at least 80 years old with active or convalescent COVID-19.

The chain carries TRBV20-1 and TRBJ1-6; D is possibly TRBD1 (6 bases). This CDR3 comprises 14 residues. CDR1 is DFQATT and CDR2 is SNEGSKA in the germline V gene (reference sequence). V was pared by 3 bases and J by 6 bases, with 12 bases between. The chain's CDR3 is CSASWHRVNSPLHF. The CDR3 DNA follows: TGCAGTGCTAGTTGGCACAGGGTTAATTCACCCCTCCACTTT.

This chain links TRBV9 with TRBJ2-5; tentative D call: TRBD2 (6 bases). Germline V lookup: CDR1 SGDLS, CDR2 YYNGEE. Trimming stripped 1 base from V and 5 bases from J, with 12 bases between. The CDR3 runs 14 residues. The CDR3: CASSVSGGQETQYF. CDR3 bases: TGTGCCAGCAGCGTATCCGGGGGTCAGGAGACCCAGTACTTC.

The V and J genes are TRBV6-5 and TRBJ1-4, with 7 bases fitting TRBD1. This CDR3 spans 14 amino acids. The germline V gene has CDR1 MNHEY and CDR2 SVGAGI. V lost 6 bases to trimming and J lost 4 bases; unmatched junction nucleotides: 5. CDR3 sequence (DNA): TGTGCCAGCAGCCGCGACAGGGATAATGAAAAACTGTTTTTT. This gives the protein CASSRDRDNEKLFF.

The V call is TRBV3-1 (or the pseudogene TRBV3-2), the J call TRBJ2-7, with 9 bases matching TRBD2. Germline assignment: CDR1 LGHDT and CDR2 YNNKEL (reference sequence). V shed 0 bases, J shed 3 bases, and the junction held 6 bases outside the gene matches. The CDR3 contains 16 residues. The CDR3 spells CASSQDPLAGRYEQYF. CDR3 sequence (DNA): TGTGCCAGCAGCCAAGATCCCCTAGCGGGGCGCTACGAGCAGTACTTC.

This chain uses TRBV4-1 with TRBJ2-7; 7 bases are shared with TRBD1. V shed 4 bases, J shed 2 bases, and the junction held 11 bases outside the gene matches. The CDR3 sequence is 16 residues long. CDR1 MGHRA and CDR2 YSYEKL come from the germline V gene. Written as DNA, the CDR3 is TGCGCCAGCAGCCTAGTCGTTCGGACAGGAGCCTACGAGCAGTACTTC. This sequence encodes CASSLVVRTGAYEQYF.

The CDR3, as DNA: TGTGCCAGCAGCTTGACAGGAGACTATGGCTACACCTTC. Amino acid sequence: CASSLTGDYGYTF. The chain recombines TRBV5-8 with TRBJ1-2, with D possibly TRBD1 on 5 matching bases. Germline V gives CDR1 SGHTS, CDR2 YDEGEE. The CDR3 totals 13 residues. Trimming removed 1 base from V and 3 bases from J, with 7 bases in between.

CDR3 nucleotides: TGCGCCAGCAGCTTCACGGGAGAGCAGTACTTC. It encodes CASSFTGEQYF. The rearrangement joins TRBV5-1 to TRBJ2-7, with D possibly being TRBD2 (5 bases). Germline V gives CDR1 SGHRS, CDR2 YFSETQ. V was clipped by 2 bases and J by 7 bases, with 7 bases between them. This CDR3 has 11 residues.

The gene calls are TRBV3-1 (or the pseudogene TRBV3-2) and TRBJ1-2, with D perhaps matching TRBD1 (5 bases). V gave up 0 bases and J gave up 8 bases, with 7 bases separating them. In germline, CDR1 is LGHDT, CDR2 YNNKEL (reference sequence). The CDR3 contains 12 residues. The CDR3, as DNA: TGTGCCAGCAGCCAAGACAGGGTCGGCTACACCTTC. Its protein product is CASSQDRVGYTF.

The chain carries TRBV14 and TRBJ2-1; TRBD2 is a possible D gene (6 bases). Germline loops: CDR1 SGHDN, CDR2 FVKESK. The CDR3 is 16 residues long. V was cut by 4 bases and J by 9 bases, with 22 bases left in between. CDR3 bases: TGTGCCAGCAGCCGAGCCGGGACTCAACAGTATGGTGAGCAGTTCTTC. This translates into CASSRAGTQQYGEQFF. Full variable domain (missing parts from reference TRBV14 and TRBJ2-1): EAGVTQFPSHSVIEKGQTVTLRCDPISGHDNLYWYRRVMGKEIKFLLHFVKESKQDESGMPNNRFLAERTGGTYSTLKVQPAELEDSGVYFCASSRAGTQQYGEQFFGPGTRLTVL.